This entry lists 18 T cell receptor beta chains sequenced from one sample in a study of blood T cell repertoires in COVID-19. Only in-frame clones appear in the TCRdb table, and some are missing; sequencing was by immunoSEQ multiplex PCR. This table holds around 450,000 clones, about nine tenths found once. The sample comprised PBMCs or T cells enriched from blood (not recorded which). Source of these receptors: a man aged 18 to 29 who had recovered from COVID-19.

The V call is TRBV6-1, the J call TRBJ1-1; a possible D gene is TRBD1 (6 bases). CDR3 size: 16 residues. From germline, CDR1 is MNHNS and CDR2 SASEGT. The V end lost 0 bases, the J end lost 3 bases, and 14 bases lay between the germline ends. In DNA, the CDR3 is TGTGCCAGCAGTGAAGCCGGGAGGGGGGCCGACACTGAAGCTTTCTTT. Residues: CASSEAGRGADTEAFF.

This chain links TRBV18 with TRBJ2-5, with 7 positions matching TRBD2. The J segment lost 1 base and the V segment lost 3 bases, leaving 5 bases of the junction unmatched. In germline, CDR1 is KGHSH, CDR2 LQKENI. The CDR3 covers 15 residues. The CDR3 is CASSPREGTQETQYF. The CDR3 DNA reads as TGTGCCAGCTCACCCAGGGAGGGCACCCAAGAGACCCAGTACTTC.

V usage is TRBV10-1 and J usage is TRBJ2-3, with D perhaps TRBD2 (6 bases). The V gene lost 8 bases and the J gene lost 0 bases, with 15 bases spanning the gap. Germline assignment: CDR1 WNHNN and CDR2 SYGVQD (reference sequence). The CDR3 runs 15 residues. The CDR3 DNA reads as TGCGCCAGCGGGACCCGGGACTCCAGCACAGATACGCAGTATTTT. This codes for CASGTRDSSTDTQYF.

CDR3 bases: TGTGCCAGCAGCGTAGTTCCAGACACTGAAGCTTTCTTT. Translation: CASSVVPDTEAFF. The chain uses TRBV9 and TRBJ1-1, with unresolved D. This CDR3 is 13 amino acids long. Trimming cost V 0 bases and J 3 bases, with 6 bases left between them. Germline V gene data show CDR1 as SGDLS and CDR2 as YYNGEE.

This chain joins TRBV6-5 and TRBJ2-7; 12 bases match TRBD2. From germline, CDR1 is MNHEY and CDR2 SVGAGI. V gave up 4 bases and J gave up 3 bases; unmatched junction bases: 7. The CDR3 covers 16 residues. The DNA of the CDR3 is TGTGCCAGCAGTTTAGGACTAGCGGGGAGTATCTACGAGCAGTACTTC. Its protein is CASSLGLAGSIYEQYF.

The chain links TRBV18 to TRBJ2-3; 8 bases align to TRBD1. The CDR3 length is 15 residues. Germline V gene data show CDR1 as KGHSH and CDR2 as LQKENI. Trimming cost V 5 bases and J 4 bases; bases outside gene matches: 8. CDR3 protein: CASSKLGQGSDTQYF. For the CDR3, the DNA is TGTGCCAGCTCAAAGCTCGGACAGGGCTCAGATACGCAGTATTTT.

The chain joins TRBV5-5 to TRBJ2-5, with 7 positions matching TRBD2. Germline V gives CDR1 SGHKS, CDR2 YYEKEE (reference sequence). The CDR3 totals 17 residues. V lost 4 bases, J lost 2 bases, and 14 bases stayed unmatched. The CDR3 DNA follows: TGTGCCAGCAGCCTGCATTTGGGCGGGAGTGGTCAAGAGACCCAGTACTTC. Its protein is CASSLHLGGSGQETQYF.

This clone was detected only a few times. V and J are TRBV5-1 and TRBJ1-1; no clear D. Germline V gene data show CDR1 as SGHRS and CDR2 as YFSETQ. CDR3 length: 12 residues. Trimming pared 0 bases from V and 6 bases from J, leaving 6 bases between. CDR3 DNA: TGCGCCAGCAGCTTGGGTTACTCTGAAGCTTTCTTT. Its translation is CASSLGYSEAFF.

The CDR3 DNA is TGTGCCAGCTCACCTGCACAGGCGCAGGGGTCACCCCTCCACTTT. This gives the protein CASSPAQAQGSPLHF. The rearrangement joins TRBV18 to TRBJ1-6; perhaps TRBD1 as D (6 bases). The V end was cut by 3 bases, the J end by 10 bases, with 16 bases between. The CDR3 sequence is 15 residues long. CDR1 and CDR2 (germline): KGHSH, LQKENI.

V is TRBV25-1 and J is TRBJ1-4; 9 bases map to TRBD1. This CDR3 is built from 14 residues. Germline lookup yields CDR1 MGHDK and CDR2 SYGVNS. Trimming cost V 7 bases and J 5 bases; bases outside gene matches: 5. This CDR3 is CASTWTGVNEKLFF. CDR3 nucleotide sequence: TGTGCCAGCACTTGGACAGGGGTAAATGAAAAACTGTTTTTT.

The chain carries TRBV27 and TRBJ2-5, with a weak D call TRBD1 (7 bases). V shed 3 bases and J shed 5 bases, with 19 bases lying between them. The CDR3 length is 16 residues. The germline V gene encodes CDR1 MNHEY and CDR2 SMNVEV (reference sequence). The CDR3 DNA reads TGTGCCAGCAGTTTTCGATGGAGGGGGCGCGAGGAGACCCAGTACTTC. Protein product: CASSFRWRGREETQYF.

V gene TRBV10-3 combines with J gene TRBJ1-2, with 7 bases identical to TRBD1. The CDR3 runs 14 residues. Trimming cost V 5 bases and J 4 bases; bases outside gene matches: 7. From germline, CDR1 is ENHRY and CDR2 SYGVKD. The CDR3 loop reads CAISFDRVGYGYTF. The DNA of the CDR3 is TGTGCCATCAGTTTTGACAGGGTAGGCTATGGCTACACCTTC.

The V and J genes are TRBV29-1 and TRBJ2-1, with TRBD2 matching 14 bases. Germline-derived CDR1 and CDR2 are SQVTM and ANQGSEA. V lost 5 bases to trimming and J lost 6 bases; unmatched junction nucleotides: 6. This CDR3 is built from 15 residues. CDR3 nucleotides: TGCAGCGTTCCGGGACTAGCGGGAGTCGGCAATGAGCAGTTCTTC. This codes for CSVPGLAGVGNEQFF.

This chain links TRBV6-2 or TRBV6-3 with TRBJ2-5; TRBD2 matches 14 bases. V gave up 5 bases and J gave up 2 bases; unmatched junction bases: 7. This CDR3 contains 17 residues. Germline values: CDR1 MNHEY, CDR2 SVGEGT. The DNA of the CDR3 is TGTGCCAGCAGTCAGGGACTAGCGGGAGAAAGGCAAGAGACCCAGTACTTC. As protein: CASSQGLAGERQETQYF.

The chain couples TRBV11-3 to TRBJ1-3; D call uncertain. V was shortened by 2 bases and J by 3 bases, with 8 bases between the two germline ends. Per germline, CDR1 SGHNT and CDR2 YENEEA. The CDR3 loop spans 14 amino acids. This CDR3 reads CASSLPGSGNTIYF. The CDR3 region has the DNA TGTGCCAGCAGCTTACCGGGAAGTGGAAACACCATATATTTT. The variable domain in full, completed from reference TRBV11-3 and TRBJ1-3, reads EAGVVQSPRYKIIEKKQPVAFWCNPISGHNTLYWYLQNLGQGPELLIRYENEEAVDDSQLPKDRFSAERLKGVDSTLKIQPAELGDSAVYLCASSLPGSGNTIYFGEGSWLTVV.

The chain is built from TRBV4-1 and TRBJ2-1, with 8 bases matching TRBD2. Losses at the gene ends were 1 base for V and 3 bases for J; bases not matched to a gene: 11. The CDR3 contains 18 residues. Looked up from germline, CDR1 is MGHRA and CDR2 is YSYEKL. CDR3 in amino acids: CASSQGGMAGGLYNEQFF. In DNA form, the CDR3 reads TGCGCCAGCAGCCAAGGGGGAATGGCGGGGGGACTCTACAATGAGCAGTTCTTC.

The rearrangement links TRBV7-9 to TRBJ1-3; 8 bases match TRBD1. The CDR3 is made up of 17 amino acids. V dropped 5 bases and J dropped 3; count of bases not matched to a gene: 12. Germline CDR1 reads SEHNR; CDR2 reads FQNEAQ (reference sequence). The CDR3 is CASSPTRQGPNGNTIYF. CDR3 nucleotide sequence: TGTGCCAGCAGCCCCACCCGACAGGGGCCCAATGGAAACACCATATATTTT. The whole variable domain, remainder taken from reference TRBV7-9 and TRBJ1-3, is DTGVSQNPRHKITKRGQNVTFRCDPISEHNRLYWYRQTLGQGPEFLTYFQNEAQLEKSRLLSDRFSAERPKGSFSTLEIQRTEQGDSAMYLCASSPTRQGPNGNTIYFGEGSWLTVV.

V gene TRBV9 combines with J gene TRBJ1-6, with 8 bases identical to TRBD1. Germline V gene lookup returns CDR1 SGDLS and CDR2 YYNGEE. V trimming: 4 bases; J trimming: 6 bases; junction bases outside the gene matches: 6. The CDR3 runs 15 residues. The DNA for the CDR3 is TGTGCCAGCAGCCCTAGGACAGGGTTTAATTCACCCCTCCACTTT. Protein product: CASSPRTGFNSPLHF.